The rows below give T cell receptor beta chains drawn from one sample of a study of cytomegalovirus exposure and HLA in healthy donors. Method: immunoSEQ multiplex PCR; TCRdb's copy keeps in-frame clones and lacks some. Of about 69,000 clones listed, roughly 80% were seen once; the top ten hold about a fifth. The source material was PBMCs. These receptors were taken from a woman younger than 45 in good health and CMV-seropositive. Both conserved end residues are part of each CDR3. D genes are given only for firm matches. Expanded clones are given a class, and other clones once, few, many or no size at all.

CDR3nt: TGTGCCAGCAGCACATTAAGGGCCCAGGGGCCAGGGGACTATGGCTACACCTTC
CDR3aa: CASSTLRAQGPGDYGYTF
abundance: .
v_gene: TRBV7-9
d_gene: .
j_gene: TRBJ1-2

CDR3nt: TGTGCCAGCAGTCCCTGGGCCGAGGGGGTGCCTTTCTTT
CDR3aa: CASSPWAEGVPFF
abundance: .
v_gene: TRBV27
d_gene: .
j_gene: TRBJ1-1

CDR3nt: TGCAGCGTCCTACGGACAGGGGGTAACTATGGCTACACCTTC
CDR3aa: CSVLRTGGNYGYTF
abundance: .
v_gene: TRBV29-1
d_gene: TRBD1
j_gene: TRBJ1-2

CDR3nt: TGCGCCAGCAGCACCGGCGCGACAGGGGCGGCTAATGAAAAACTGTTTTTT
CDR3aa: CASSTGATGAANEKLFF
abundance: .
v_gene: TRBV5-1
d_gene: TRBD1
j_gene: TRBJ1-4

CDR3nt: TGTGCCTGGAGTGTAATGCGTATGAACACTGAAGCTTTCTTT
CDR3aa: CAWSVMRMNTEAFF
abundance: .
v_gene: TRBV30
d_gene: .
j_gene: TRBJ1-1

CDR3nt: TGTGCCAGCAGCTTAGACAGTTATAGTAACGAGCAGTACTTC
CDR3aa: CASSLDSYSNEQYF
abundance: .
v_gene: TRBV7-6
d_gene: .
j_gene: TRBJ2-7

CDR3nt: TGTGCCAGCAGCGCCCGACAGGGGGATAAGAGGGTAAGAGTTATGAACACTGAAGCTTTCTTT
CDR3aa: CASSARQGDKRVRVMNTEAFF
abundance: .
v_gene: TRBV9
d_gene: TRBD1
j_gene: TRBJ1-1

CDR3nt: TGTGCCAGCAGTGAATCTCCAGGGCAGCCCCAGCATTTT
CDR3aa: CASSESPGQPQHF
abundance: .
v_gene: TRBV6-1
d_gene: .
j_gene: TRBJ1-5

CDR3nt: TGTGCCAGCGTAGGACAGGGGACCGGCAATCAGCCCCAGCATTTT
CDR3aa: CASVGQGTGNQPQHF
abundance: .
v_gene: TRBV28
d_gene: TRBD1
j_gene: TRBJ1-5

CDR3nt: TGTGCCTGGAGTCCGGGACAGACTAGAAACACCATATATTTT
CDR3aa: CAWSPGQTRNTIYF
abundance: .
v_gene: TRBV30
d_gene: TRBD1
j_gene: TRBJ1-3

CDR3nt: TGTGCCAGCAGCGAACGCCCCAGCTACGAGCAGTACTTC
CDR3aa: CASSERPSYEQYF
abundance: .
v_gene: TRBV28
d_gene: .
j_gene: TRBJ2-7

CDR3nt: TGTGCCACCCTCCCAATGACTAGCGGGAGGAATGAGCAGTTCTTC
CDR3aa: CATLPMTSGRNEQFF
abundance: .
v_gene: TRBV28
d_gene: TRBD2
j_gene: TRBJ2-1

CDR3nt: TGTGCCAGCAGTTGGGGACAGGGGGCGAATCAGCCCCAGCATTTT
CDR3aa: CASSWGQGANQPQHF
abundance: .
v_gene: TRBV6-1
d_gene: TRBD1
j_gene: TRBJ1-5

CDR3nt: TGTGCCAGCAGTTACTCTCGAGGGCTGGGCACTGAAGCTTTCTTT
CDR3aa: CASSYSRGLGTEAFF
abundance: .
v_gene: TRBV6-5
d_gene: .
j_gene: TRBJ1-1

CDR3nt: TGTGCCAGCAGCCCCGGGGGGGACCAAGAGACCCAGTACTTC
CDR3aa: CASSPGGDQETQYF
abundance: once
v_gene: TRBV11-3
d_gene: TRBD2
j_gene: TRBJ2-5

CDR3nt: TGTGCCAGCGCTACAGGGTCTGGCTATGGCTACACCTTC
CDR3aa: CASATGSGYGYTF
abundance: .
v_gene: TRBV5-5
d_gene: .
j_gene: TRBJ1-2

CDR3nt: TGTGCCAGCAGTATTCAAGCGGGGGTGTACGAGCAGTACTTC
CDR3aa: CASSIQAGVYEQYF
abundance: .
v_gene: TRBV28
d_gene: TRBD2
j_gene: TRBJ2-7

CDR3nt: TGTGCCAGCAGTGAAGTAGGAGGCAGCGAGCAGTACTTC
CDR3aa: CASSEVGGSEQYF
abundance: .
v_gene: TRBV2
d_gene: .
j_gene: TRBJ2-7

CDR3nt: TGTGCCAGCAGCGGAGCGGGAGGGCCCGTAGATACGCAGTATTTT
CDR3aa: CASSGAGGPVDTQYF
abundance: .
v_gene: TRBV5-4
d_gene: TRBD2
j_gene: TRBJ2-3

CDR3nt: TGTGCCTGGAGTCCCTGGACAGGGGGCGATGAAGCTTTCTTT
CDR3aa: CAWSPWTGGDEAFF
abundance: few
v_gene: TRBV30
d_gene: TRBD1
j_gene: TRBJ1-1

CDR3nt: TGTGCCAGCAGTGACCGCAGGGCTACTGGGGCCAACGTCCTGACTTTC
CDR3aa: CASSDRRATGANVLTF
abundance: .
v_gene: TRBV25-1
d_gene: .
j_gene: TRBJ2-6

CDR3nt: TGCGCCAGCAGCTATTGGACAGGGGGGGACGAGCAGTACTTC
CDR3aa: CASSYWTGGDEQYF
abundance: .
v_gene: TRBV5-1
d_gene: TRBD1
j_gene: TRBJ2-7

CDR3nt: TGTGCCAGCAGTTACGGGCTCCGGGATACGCAGTATTTT
CDR3aa: CASSYGLRDTQYF
abundance: .
v_gene: TRBV6-5
d_gene: .
j_gene: TRBJ2-3

CDR3nt: TGCAGTATTGGAGGGCCGCTTGAGCAGTTCTTC
CDR3aa: CSIGGPLEQFF
abundance: few
v_gene: TRBV20-1
d_gene: .
j_gene: TRBJ2-1

CDR3nt: TGTGCCAGCTCAGGCCCTGAGGTTCGGGGAAACACTGAAGCTTTCTTT
CDR3aa: CASSGPEVRGNTEAFF
abundance: .
v_gene: TRBV18
d_gene: .
j_gene: TRBJ1-1

CDR3nt: TGTGCCAGCAGCTCTAGGGGCGCAGTGACAGATACGCAGTATTTT
CDR3aa: CASSSRGAVTDTQYF
abundance: .
v_gene: TRBV7-2
d_gene: .
j_gene: TRBJ2-3

CDR3nt: TGCGCCAGCAGCCAAGACCCAAGCGGGCAAGAGACCCAGTACTTC
CDR3aa: CASSQDPSGQETQYF
abundance: .
v_gene: TRBV4-1
d_gene: .
j_gene: TRBJ2-5

CDR3nt: TGTGCCAGCAGTTTAGCCAGGGACTACAATGAGCAGTTCTTC
CDR3aa: CASSLARDYNEQFF
abundance: .
v_gene: TRBV28
d_gene: .
j_gene: TRBJ2-1

CDR3nt: TGTGCCAGCAGCCCCGGACTAGGGGGATCTTACGAGCAGTACTTC
CDR3aa: CASSPGLGGSYEQYF
abundance: .
v_gene: TRBV7-2
d_gene: .
j_gene: TRBJ2-7

CDR3nt: TGTGCCAGCTCATCTGACACAGGGGGCACTGAAGCTTTCTTT
CDR3aa: CASSSDTGGTEAFF
abundance: once
v_gene: TRBV18
d_gene: TRBD1
j_gene: TRBJ1-1

CDR3nt: TGTGCCAGCAGTTTATGGCTCAGGGGGGACTATGGCTACACCTTC
CDR3aa: CASSLWLRGDYGYTF
abundance: .
v_gene: TRBV28
d_gene: TRBD1
j_gene: TRBJ1-2

CDR3nt: TGTGCCAGCAGCCCTGGGCCGGCGCCTTCTGAAGCTTTCTTT
CDR3aa: CASSPGPAPSEAFF
abundance: .
v_gene: TRBV28
d_gene: .
j_gene: TRBJ1-1

CDR3nt: TGTGCCAGTAGTATAGGAGGGCCCCAGCATTTT
CDR3aa: CASSIGGPQHF
abundance: .
v_gene: TRBV19
d_gene: .
j_gene: TRBJ1-5

CDR3nt: TGTGCCAGCAGTTTAACAGGGAATCAGCCCCAGCATTTT
CDR3aa: CASSLTGNQPQHF
abundance: .
v_gene: TRBV28
d_gene: .
j_gene: TRBJ1-5

CDR3nt: TGCGCCAGCAGGGGCCCTAGCGCCTCCTACAATGAGCAGTTCTTC
CDR3aa: CASRGPSASYNEQFF
abundance: .
v_gene: TRBV10-2
d_gene: .
j_gene: TRBJ2-1

CDR3nt: TGCGCCAGCAGCTTGGAGGCCGGACTCTCTGGAAACACCATATATTTT
CDR3aa: CASSLEAGLSGNTIYF
abundance: .
v_gene: TRBV5-1
d_gene: .
j_gene: TRBJ1-3

CDR3nt: TGCGCCAGCAGCTTGGCAGTACCAGGGTCTGGTTCCTACAATGAGCAGTTCTTC
CDR3aa: CASSLAVPGSGSYNEQFF
abundance: .
v_gene: TRBV5-1
d_gene: .
j_gene: TRBJ2-1

CDR3nt: TGTGCCAGCAGCGAAGCAGGCTCTGGAAACACCATATATTTT
CDR3aa: CASSEAGSGNTIYF
abundance: few
v_gene: TRBV9
d_gene: .
j_gene: TRBJ1-3

CDR3nt: TGTGCCAGCAGTTACTCCGAGGGTGCGGCTTTCTTT
CDR3aa: CASSYSEGAAFF
abundance: .
v_gene: TRBV6-5
d_gene: .
j_gene: TRBJ1-1

CDR3nt: TGTGCCAGCAGCATCCGACTAGCGGTCTCCTACGAGCAGTACTTC
CDR3aa: CASSIRLAVSYEQYF
abundance: .
v_gene: TRBV7-2
d_gene: TRBD2
j_gene: TRBJ2-7

CDR3nt: TGTGCCAGCAGCTCTACAGGGGGCCCCACTGAAGCTTTCTTT
CDR3aa: CASSSTGGPTEAFF
abundance: few
v_gene: TRBV13
d_gene: TRBD1
j_gene: TRBJ1-1

CDR3nt: TGCAGCGTTGGTCGGGGGGCGGACACGGCCGAGCAGTACTTC
CDR3aa: CSVGRGADTAEQYF
abundance: .
v_gene: TRBV29-1
d_gene: .
j_gene: TRBJ2-7

CDR3nt: TGCGCCAGCAGCCAAGGGGGGACAGGAGGATATGGCTACACCTTC
CDR3aa: CASSQGGTGGYGYTF
abundance: .
v_gene: TRBV4-1
d_gene: TRBD1
j_gene: TRBJ1-2

CDR3nt: TGTGCCAGCTCACCCGAGGGCCACCTCACGTACGAGCAGTACTTC
CDR3aa: CASSPEGHLTYEQYF
abundance: few
v_gene: TRBV18
d_gene: .
j_gene: TRBJ2-7

CDR3nt: TGTGCCAGCAGTTCCCCGCAGGGGTTTGAGCCCCAGCATTTT
CDR3aa: CASSSPQGFEPQHF
abundance: .
v_gene: TRBV6-6
d_gene: .
j_gene: TRBJ1-5

CDR3nt: TGTGCCACCCGACTTGAGGGGGTCACTGAAGCTTTCTTT
CDR3aa: CATRLEGVTEAFF
abundance: few
v_gene: TRBV6-1
d_gene: .
j_gene: TRBJ1-1

CDR3nt: TGCGCCAGCAGCTTGTGGGGGGGGGATCAGCCCCAGCATTTT
CDR3aa: CASSLWGGDQPQHF
abundance: .
v_gene: TRBV5-1
d_gene: .
j_gene: TRBJ1-5

CDR3nt: TGTGCCAGCAGTTACTCCGGGACAGGGCACGAGCAGTACTTC
CDR3aa: CASSYSGTGHEQYF
abundance: .
v_gene: TRBV6-5
d_gene: TRBD1
j_gene: TRBJ2-7

CDR3nt: TGTGCCAGCAGTGAGCCCGGACAGGTCGAGGCTGAAGCTTTCTTT
CDR3aa: CASSEPGQVEAEAFF
abundance: .
v_gene: TRBV2
d_gene: TRBD1
j_gene: TRBJ1-1

CDR3nt: TGTGCCTGGACAAAGGGGGGACAGGGCCGGGGCGGGCAGTACTTC
CDR3aa: CAWTKGGQGRGGQYF
abundance: .
v_gene: TRBV30
d_gene: TRBD1
j_gene: TRBJ2-7

CDR3nt: TGTGCCAGCAGCCCGACCGGGACAGGGAGGACTGAAGCTTTCTTT
CDR3aa: CASSPTGTGRTEAFF
abundance: .
v_gene: TRBV7-3
d_gene: TRBD1
j_gene: TRBJ1-1

CDR3nt: TGCGCCAGCAGCCCGACTAGCGGAACCTACGAGCAGTACTTC
CDR3aa: CASSPTSGTYEQYF
abundance: .
v_gene: TRBV5-1
d_gene: TRBD2
j_gene: TRBJ2-7

CDR3nt: TGTGCCAGCAGGGGCCAGGTCGAACAGCCCCAGCATTTT
CDR3aa: CASRGQVEQPQHF
abundance: .
v_gene: TRBV2
d_gene: .
j_gene: TRBJ1-5

CDR3nt: TGCGCCAGCAGCTCCACGGGGGTCGGAAACACCATATATTTT
CDR3aa: CASSSTGVGNTIYF
abundance: once
v_gene: TRBV5-1
d_gene: .
j_gene: TRBJ1-3

CDR3nt: TGTGCCAGCAGCTCTGACAGGGGTGGGACGCAGTATTTT
CDR3aa: CASSSDRGGTQYF
abundance: .
v_gene: TRBV7-2
d_gene: TRBD1
j_gene: TRBJ2-3

CDR3nt: TGTGCCTGGAGTATAGTGAGCGAAGGTGCTTTCTTT
CDR3aa: CAWSIVSEGAFF
abundance: few
v_gene: TRBV30
d_gene: .
j_gene: TRBJ1-1

CDR3nt: TGTGCCAGCAGCCAGACCGAGGTTACGCAGTATTTT
CDR3aa: CASSQTEVTQYF
abundance: .
v_gene: TRBV5-6
d_gene: .
j_gene: TRBJ2-3

CDR3nt: TGTGCCAGCGGAGAGACAGGGGGTGCAGATACGCAGTATTTT
CDR3aa: CASGETGGADTQYF
abundance: .
v_gene: TRBV9
d_gene: TRBD1
j_gene: TRBJ2-3

CDR3nt: TGTGCCAGCATTTCATTGGTAGCGACCTACAATGAGCAGTTCTTC
CDR3aa: CASISLVATYNEQFF
abundance: .
v_gene: TRBV7-9
d_gene: .
j_gene: TRBJ2-1